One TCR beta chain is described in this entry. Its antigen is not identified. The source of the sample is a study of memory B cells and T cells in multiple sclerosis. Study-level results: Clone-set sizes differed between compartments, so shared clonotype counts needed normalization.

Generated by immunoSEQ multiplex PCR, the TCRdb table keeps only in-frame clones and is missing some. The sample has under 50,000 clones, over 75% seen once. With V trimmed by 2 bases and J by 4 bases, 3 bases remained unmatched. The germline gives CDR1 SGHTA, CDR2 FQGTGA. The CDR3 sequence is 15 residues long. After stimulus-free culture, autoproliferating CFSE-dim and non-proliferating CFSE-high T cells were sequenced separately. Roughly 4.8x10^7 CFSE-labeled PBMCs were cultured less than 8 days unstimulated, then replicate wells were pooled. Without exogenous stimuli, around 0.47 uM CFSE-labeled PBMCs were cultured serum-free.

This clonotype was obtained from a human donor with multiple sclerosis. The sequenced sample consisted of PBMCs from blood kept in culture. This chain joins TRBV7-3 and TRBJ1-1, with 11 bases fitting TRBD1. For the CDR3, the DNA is TGTGCCAGCAGCTTAGGGACAGGGGGAATCACTGAAGCTTTCTTT. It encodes CASSLGTGGITEAFF.